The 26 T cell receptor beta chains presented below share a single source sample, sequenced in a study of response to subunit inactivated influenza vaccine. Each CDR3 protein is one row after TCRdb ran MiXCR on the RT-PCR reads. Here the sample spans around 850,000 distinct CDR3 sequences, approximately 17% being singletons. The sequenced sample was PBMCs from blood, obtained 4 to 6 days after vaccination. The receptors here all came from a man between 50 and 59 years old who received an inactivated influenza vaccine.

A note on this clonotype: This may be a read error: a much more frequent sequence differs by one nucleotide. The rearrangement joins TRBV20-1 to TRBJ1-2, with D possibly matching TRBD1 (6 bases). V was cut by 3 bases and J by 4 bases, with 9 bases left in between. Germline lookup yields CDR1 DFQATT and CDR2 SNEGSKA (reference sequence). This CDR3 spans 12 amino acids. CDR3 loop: CSASQGSYGYTF. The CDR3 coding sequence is TGCAGTGCTAGCCAGGGGAGCTATGGCTACACCTTC.

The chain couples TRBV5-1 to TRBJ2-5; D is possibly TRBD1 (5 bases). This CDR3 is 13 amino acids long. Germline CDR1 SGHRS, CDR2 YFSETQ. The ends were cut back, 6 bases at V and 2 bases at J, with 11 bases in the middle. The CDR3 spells CASTGNRQETQYF. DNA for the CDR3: TGCGCCAGCACAGGGAATCGGCAAGAGACCCAGTACTTC.

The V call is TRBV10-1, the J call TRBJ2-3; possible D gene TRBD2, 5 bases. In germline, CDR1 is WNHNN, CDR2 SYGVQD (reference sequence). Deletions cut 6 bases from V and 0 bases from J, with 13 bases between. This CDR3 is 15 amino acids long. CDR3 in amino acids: CASSEPGISTDTQYF. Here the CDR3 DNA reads TGCGCCAGCAGCGAACCCGGGATCAGCACAGATACGCAGTATTTT.

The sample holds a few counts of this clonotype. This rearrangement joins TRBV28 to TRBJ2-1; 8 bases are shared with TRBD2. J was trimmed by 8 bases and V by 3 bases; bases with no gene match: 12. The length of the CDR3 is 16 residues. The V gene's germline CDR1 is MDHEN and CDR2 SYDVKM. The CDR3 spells CASSLRGLVGGDEQFF. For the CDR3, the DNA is TGTGCCAGCAGTTTGCGGGGACTAGTGGGCGGCGATGAGCAGTTCTTC. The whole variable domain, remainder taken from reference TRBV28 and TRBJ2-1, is DVKVTQSSRYLVKRTGEKVFLECVQDMDHENMFWYRQDPGLGLRLIYFSYDVKMKEKGDIPEGYSVSREKKERFSLILESASTNQTSMYLCASSLRGLVGGDEQFFGPGTRLTVL.

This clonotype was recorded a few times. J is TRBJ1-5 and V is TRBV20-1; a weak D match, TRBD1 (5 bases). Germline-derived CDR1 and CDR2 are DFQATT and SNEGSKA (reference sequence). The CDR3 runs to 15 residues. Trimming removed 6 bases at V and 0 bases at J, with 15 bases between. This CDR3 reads CSATRGGGSNQPQHF. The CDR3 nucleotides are TGCAGTGCAACCCGAGGCGGGGGTAGCAATCAGCCCCAGCATTTT.

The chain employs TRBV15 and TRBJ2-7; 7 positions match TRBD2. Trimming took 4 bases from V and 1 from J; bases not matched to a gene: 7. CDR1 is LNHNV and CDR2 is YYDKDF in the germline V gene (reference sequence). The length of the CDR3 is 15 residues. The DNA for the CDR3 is TGTGCCACCAGCAAAGAGGGGAGGGAGTCCTACGAGCAGTACTTC. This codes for CATSKEGRESYEQYF.

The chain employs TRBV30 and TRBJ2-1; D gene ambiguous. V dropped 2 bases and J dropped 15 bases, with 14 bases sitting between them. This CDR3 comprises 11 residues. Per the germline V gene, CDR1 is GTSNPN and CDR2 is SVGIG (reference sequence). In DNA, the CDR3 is TGTGCCTGGAGTTCCAACCTCGACGCGTTCTTC. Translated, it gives CAWSSNLDAFF. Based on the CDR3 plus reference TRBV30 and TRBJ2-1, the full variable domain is SQTIHQWPATLVQPVGSPLSLECTVEGTSNPNLYWYRQAAGRGLQLLFYSVGIGQISSEVPQNLSASRPQDRQFILSSKKLLLSDSGFYLCAWSSNLDAFFGPGTRLTVL.

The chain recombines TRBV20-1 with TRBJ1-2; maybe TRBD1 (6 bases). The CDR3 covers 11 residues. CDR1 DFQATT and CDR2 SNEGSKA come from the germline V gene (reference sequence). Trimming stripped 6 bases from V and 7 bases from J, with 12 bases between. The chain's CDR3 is CSATTGTGYTF. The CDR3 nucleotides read TGCAGTGCAACCACAGGGACTGGCTACACCTTC.

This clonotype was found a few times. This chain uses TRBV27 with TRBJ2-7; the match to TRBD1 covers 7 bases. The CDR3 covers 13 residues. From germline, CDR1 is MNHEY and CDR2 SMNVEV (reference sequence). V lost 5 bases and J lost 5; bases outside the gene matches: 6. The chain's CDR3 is CASSPRQGNEQYF. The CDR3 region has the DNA TGTGCCAGCAGTCCCAGACAGGGAAACGAGCAGTACTTC.

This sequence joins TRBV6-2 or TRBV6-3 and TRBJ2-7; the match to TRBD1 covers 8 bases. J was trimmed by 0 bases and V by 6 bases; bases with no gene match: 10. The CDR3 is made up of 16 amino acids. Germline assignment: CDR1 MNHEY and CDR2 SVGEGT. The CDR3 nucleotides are TGTGCCAGCAGCCCTTTCTCCGGGACAGGCTCCTACGAGCAGTACTTC. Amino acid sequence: CASSPFSGTGSYEQYF.

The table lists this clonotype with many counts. CDR3 sequence reads: CASSQGDRTFGYGYTF. CDR3 in DNA: TGCGCCAGCAGCCAAGGCGACAGGACCTTCGGCTATGGCTACACCTTC. The chain recombines TRBV4-1 with TRBJ1-2; TRBD1 is a possible D gene (6 bases). The CDR3 is 16 residues long. V dropped 1 base and J dropped 4 bases, with 16 bases sitting between them. Germline assignment: CDR1 MGHRA and CDR2 YSYEKL.

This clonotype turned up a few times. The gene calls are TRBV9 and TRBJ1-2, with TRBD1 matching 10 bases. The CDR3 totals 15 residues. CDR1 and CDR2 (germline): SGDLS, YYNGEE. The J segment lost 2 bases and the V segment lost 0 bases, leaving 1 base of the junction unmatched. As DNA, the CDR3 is TGTGCCAGCAGCGTAGGGGGACAGGGGAACTATGGCTACACCTTC. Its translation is CASSVGGQGNYGYTF. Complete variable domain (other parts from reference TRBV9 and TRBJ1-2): DSGVTQTPKHLITATGQRVTLRCSPRSGDLSVYWYQQSLDQGLQFLIQYYNGEERAKGNILERFSAQQFPDLHSELNLSSLELGDSALYFCASSVGGQGNYGYTFGSGTRLTVV.

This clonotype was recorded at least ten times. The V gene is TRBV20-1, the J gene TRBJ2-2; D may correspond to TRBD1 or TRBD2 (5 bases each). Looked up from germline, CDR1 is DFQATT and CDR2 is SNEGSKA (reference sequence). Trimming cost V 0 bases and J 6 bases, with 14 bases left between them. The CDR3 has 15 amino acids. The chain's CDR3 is CSARDPTRGSGELFF. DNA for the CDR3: TGCAGTGCTAGAGATCCCACGAGGGGTTCCGGGGAGCTGTTTTTT.

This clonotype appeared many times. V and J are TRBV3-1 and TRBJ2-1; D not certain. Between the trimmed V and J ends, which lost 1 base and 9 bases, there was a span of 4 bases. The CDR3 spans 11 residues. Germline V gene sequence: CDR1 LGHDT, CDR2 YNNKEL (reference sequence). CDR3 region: CASSQAGEQFF. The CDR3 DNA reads TGTGCCAGCAGCCAAGCGGGTGAGCAGTTCTTC.

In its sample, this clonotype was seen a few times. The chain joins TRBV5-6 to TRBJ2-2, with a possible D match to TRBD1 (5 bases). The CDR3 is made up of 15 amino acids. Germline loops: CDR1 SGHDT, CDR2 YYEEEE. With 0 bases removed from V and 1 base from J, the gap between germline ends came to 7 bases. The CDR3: CASSLATGNTGELFF. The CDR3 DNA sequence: TGTGCCAGCAGCTTGGCTACAGGGAACACCGGGGAGCTGTTTTTT.

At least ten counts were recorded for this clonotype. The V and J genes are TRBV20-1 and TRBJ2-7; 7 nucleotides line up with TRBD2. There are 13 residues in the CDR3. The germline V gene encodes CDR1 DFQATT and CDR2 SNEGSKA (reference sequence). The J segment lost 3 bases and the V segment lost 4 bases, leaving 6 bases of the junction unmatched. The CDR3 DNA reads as TGCAGTGCTATTGGGACTACCAGCTACGAGCAGTACTTC. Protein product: CSAIGTTSYEQYF.

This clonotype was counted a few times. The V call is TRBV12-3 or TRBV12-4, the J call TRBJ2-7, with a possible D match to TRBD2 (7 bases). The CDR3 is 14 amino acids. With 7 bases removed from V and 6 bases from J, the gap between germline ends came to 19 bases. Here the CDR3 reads CASTPGIGGVEQYF. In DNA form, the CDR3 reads TGTGCCAGCACCCCAGGAATAGGGGGGGTCGAGCAGTACTTC.

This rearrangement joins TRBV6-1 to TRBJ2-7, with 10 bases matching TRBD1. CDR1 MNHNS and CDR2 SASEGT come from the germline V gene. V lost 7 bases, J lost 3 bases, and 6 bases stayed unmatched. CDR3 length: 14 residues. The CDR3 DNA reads TGTGCCAGCAACCCGGGACAGGGGATCTACGAGCAGTACTTC. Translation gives CASNPGQGIYEQYF.

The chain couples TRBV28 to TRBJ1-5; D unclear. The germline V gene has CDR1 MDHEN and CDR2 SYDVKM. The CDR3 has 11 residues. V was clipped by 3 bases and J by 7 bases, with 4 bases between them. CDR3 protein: CASSFPQPQHF. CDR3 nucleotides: TGTGCCAGCAGTTTCCCGCAGCCCCAGCATTTT.

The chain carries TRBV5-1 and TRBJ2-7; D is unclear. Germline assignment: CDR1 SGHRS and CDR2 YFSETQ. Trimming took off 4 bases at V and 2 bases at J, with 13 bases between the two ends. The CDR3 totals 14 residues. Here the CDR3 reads CASSPETSTYEQYF. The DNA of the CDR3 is TGCGCCAGCAGCCCCGAGACATCTACCTACGAGCAGTACTTC.

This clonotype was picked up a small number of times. The CDR3: CASSDRGPNTGELFF. CDR3 DNA: TGTGCCAGCAGCGACAGGGGGCCTAACACCGGGGAGCTGTTTTTT. The chain couples TRBV12-3 or TRBV12-4 to TRBJ2-2; TRBD1 matches at 10 bases. The V gene end was trimmed by 6 bases and the J gene end by 2 bases; junction bases not matched to a gene: 3. This CDR3 is built from 15 residues.

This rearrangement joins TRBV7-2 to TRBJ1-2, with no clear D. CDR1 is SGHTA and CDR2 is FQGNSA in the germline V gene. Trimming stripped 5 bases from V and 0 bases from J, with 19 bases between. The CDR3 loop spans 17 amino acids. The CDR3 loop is CASSKHPSSATNYGYTF. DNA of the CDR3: TGTGCCAGCAGCAAACATCCATCCAGCGCTACTAACTATGGCTACACCTTC.

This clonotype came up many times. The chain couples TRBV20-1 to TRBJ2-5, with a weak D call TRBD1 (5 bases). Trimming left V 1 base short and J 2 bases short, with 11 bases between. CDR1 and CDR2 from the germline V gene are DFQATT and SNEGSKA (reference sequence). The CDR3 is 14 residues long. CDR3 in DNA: TGCAGTGCTAGAGTTAGGGGCCTGCAAGAGACCCAGTACTTC. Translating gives CSARVRGLQETQYF.

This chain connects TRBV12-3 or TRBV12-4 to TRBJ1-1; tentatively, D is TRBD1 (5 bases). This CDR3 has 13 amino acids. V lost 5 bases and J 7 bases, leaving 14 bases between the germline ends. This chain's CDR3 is CASSAGTPGEAFF. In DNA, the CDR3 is TGTGCCAGCAGTGCCGGGACTCCGGGTGAAGCTTTCTTT.

The CDR3 is CASSPWVSYNEQFF. The CDR3 nucleotides read TGTGCCAGCAGCCCGTGGGTATCCTACAATGAGCAGTTCTTC. The V gene is TRBV7-2, the J gene TRBJ2-1, with D uncertain. This CDR3 comprises 14 residues. Trimming shortened V by 5 bases and J by 1 base, and 9 bases separated the two germline ends. Germline values: CDR1 SGHTA, CDR2 FQGNSA. The variable domain in full, completed from reference TRBV7-2 and TRBJ2-1, reads GAGVSQSPSNKVTEKGKDVELRCDPISGHTALYWYRQSLGQGLEFLIYFQGNSAPDKSGLPSDRFSAERTGGSVSTLTIQRTQQEDSAVYLCASSPWVSYNEQFFGPGTRLTVL.

The CDR3 coding sequence is TGCAGCGTTGGTTTGGGCCTCTCCTACGAGCAGTACTTC. It codes for CSVGLGLSYEQYF. This chain uses TRBV29-1 with TRBJ2-7; D is unresolved. Germline CDR1 SQVTM, CDR2 ANQGSEA. The ends were cut back, 4 bases at V and 0 bases at J, with 10 bases in the middle. This CDR3 region has 13 residues.